The next 23 T cell receptor beta chains were all read from a single sample in a study of cytomegalovirus exposure and HLA in healthy donors. The PCR used 60 Vbeta and 13 Jbeta primers. Generated by immunoSEQ multiplex PCR, the TCRdb table keeps only in-frame clones and is missing some. The sample lists about 170,000 clones; less than 85% were seen once. The sequencing input was PBMCs. These receptors were collected from a male donor in good health and CMV-seronegative.

The chain recombines TRBV7-9 with TRBJ1-6; D unresolved. The germline gives CDR1 SEHNR, CDR2 FQNEAQ (reference sequence). V lost 1 base and J lost 9, with 7 bases in between. CDR3 length: 13 residues. The CDR3 loop reads CASSLGEGSPLHF. DNA of the CDR3: TGTGCCAGCAGCTTAGGGGAGGGTTCACCCCTCCACTTT. The complete variable domain, with remaining parts taken from reference TRBV7-9 and TRBJ1-6, reads DTGVSQNPRHKITKRGQNVTFRCDPISEHNRLYWYRQTLGQGPEFLTYFQNEAQLEKSRLLSDRFSAERPKGSFSTLEIQRTEQGDSAMYLCASSLGEGSPLHFGNGTRLTVT.

The genes are TRBV6-1 and TRBJ1-3; the match to TRBD1 covers 7 bases. Unmatched junction bases numbered 9, after V lost 4 bases and J lost 0 bases. The CDR3 runs 17 residues. Germline CDR1 and CDR2: MNHNS and SASEGT. In DNA, the CDR3 is TGTGCCAGCAGTGCCCCGGCAGGGGGACTCTCTGGAAACACCATATATTTT. It encodes CASSAPAGGLSGNTIYF.

The chain combines TRBV7-2 with TRBJ1-4; tentative D call: TRBD1 (5 bases). The CDR3 is 14 amino acids. V lost 6 bases and J 6 bases, leaving 14 bases between the germline ends. CDR1 and CDR2 (germline): SGHTA, FQGNSA. CDR3 in amino acids: CASRPSGGDEKLFF. CDR3 sequence (DNA): TGTGCCAGCAGACCGTCCGGGGGGGATGAAAAACTGTTTTTT.

V gene TRBV9 combines with J gene TRBJ2-1, with 10 bases aligning to TRBD2. Germline loops: CDR1 SGDLS, CDR2 YYNGEE. The CDR3 has 17 amino acids. The V gene end was trimmed by 0 bases and the J gene end by 6 bases; junction bases not matched to a gene: 9. The CDR3 loop reads CASSVELAGAYSNEQFF. CDR3 in DNA: TGTGCCAGCAGCGTAGAGCTAGCGGGAGCGTATTCCAATGAGCAGTTCTTC.

The CDR3, as DNA: TGCAGTGCTCGAACCCCCTGGGAGCAGTACTTC. It codes for CSARTPWEQYF. The V gene is TRBV20-1, the J gene TRBJ2-5, with D maybe TRBD2 (5 bases). CDR3 length equals 11 residues. The V gene's germline CDR1 is DFQATT and CDR2 SNEGSKA (reference sequence). V was cut by 5 bases and J by 11 bases, with 15 bases left in between.

This rearrangement joins TRBV7-9 to TRBJ2-5, with D tentatively TRBD2 (7 bases). The DNA end is a closer match to TRBJ2-7, so the J assignment may be wrong. The germline V gene has CDR1 SEHNR and CDR2 FQNEAQ (reference sequence). CDR3 length: 15 amino acids. The CDR3 sequence is CASSSLARGRDEQYF. Written as DNA, the CDR3 is TGTGCCAGCAGCTCACTTGCTAGGGGGAGGGACGAGCAGTACTTC.

The chain links TRBV9 to TRBJ2-3; TRBD2 agrees at 7 bases. Losses at the gene ends were 0 bases for V and 0 bases for J; bases not matched to a gene: 4. The germline V gene encodes CDR1 SGDLS and CDR2 YYNGEE. This CDR3 comprises 16 residues. CDR3 nucleotides: TGTGCCAGCAGCGTAGGTCCAGCGGGAAGCACAGATACGCAGTATTTT. It specifies CASSVGPAGSTDTQYF.

This clone has just one count. The chain recombines TRBV5-4 with TRBJ1-4, with a tentative D call TRBD1 (5 bases). This CDR3 spans 15 amino acids. Germline V CDR1 and CDR2: SGHNT, YYREEE (reference sequence). Trimming took 4 bases from V and 6 from J, leaving 16 bases between them. The chain's CDR3 is CASSKKSGLDEKLFF. CDR3 sequence (DNA): TGTGCCAGCAGCAAAAAGTCAGGGTTGGATGAAAAACTGTTTTTT.

V is TRBV6-6 and J is TRBJ1-2, with a possible D match to TRBD1 (5 bases). CDR1 MNHNY and CDR2 SVGAGI come from the germline V gene (reference sequence). Trimming shortened V by 5 bases and J by 2 bases, and 12 bases separated the two germline ends. The CDR3 consists of 14 residues. CDR3 sequence reads: CASSTRVPNYGYTF. The CDR3 DNA reads TGTGCCAGCAGTACCAGGGTCCCCAACTATGGCTACACCTTC.

The J gene is TRBJ2-3, the V gene TRBV7-2; TRBD1 is a possible D gene (5 bases). CDR3 length equals 15 residues. V was shortened by 4 bases and J by 2 bases, with 13 bases between the two germline ends. CDR1 is SGHTA, CDR2 FQGNSA, per germline. The CDR3 DNA reads TGTGCCAGCAGCTCAGGGCAGTCCCCCACAGATACGCAGTATTTT. This gives the protein CASSSGQSPTDTQYF.

The chain couples TRBV27 to TRBJ2-3; tentative D call: TRBD2 (6 bases). The CDR3 consists of 16 residues. Per the germline V gene, CDR1 is MNHEY and CDR2 is SMNVEV (reference sequence). The germline V and J ends were trimmed by 5 bases and 8 bases, with 23 bases remaining between them. The CDR3 here is CASSPYIAEPTGTQYF. CDR3 nucleotide sequence: TGTGCCAGCAGTCCCTACATAGCGGAGCCAACGGGTACGCAGTATTTT.

V gene TRBV27 combines with J gene TRBJ1-5, with TRBD1 identical over 8 bases. Per the germline V gene, CDR1 is MNHEY and CDR2 is SMNVEV (reference sequence). This CDR3 has 16 amino acids. V lost 6 bases to trimming and J lost 7 bases; unmatched junction nucleotides: 14. The CDR3 loop reads CASSEGTGGVRQPQHF. The CDR3 DNA sequence: TGTGCCAGCAGCGAAGGGACAGGAGGAGTGCGACAGCCCCAGCATTTT.

The chain couples TRBV18 to TRBJ2-7; 8 nucleotides line up with TRBD2. V trimming: 3 bases; J trimming: 0 bases; junction bases outside the gene matches: 1. Germline loops: CDR1 KGHSH, CDR2 LQKENI. This CDR3 contains 14 residues. This chain's CDR3 is CASSPAGGSYEQYF. The CDR3 DNA follows: TGTGCCAGCTCACCGGCGGGGGGCTCCTACGAGCAGTACTTC.

The gene calls are TRBV15 and TRBJ2-1, with D maybe TRBD2 (5 bases). The germline CDR1 and CDR2 sequences are LNHNV and YYDKDF (reference sequence). The CDR3 length is 15 residues. The germline V and J ends were trimmed by 3 bases and 7 bases, with 16 bases remaining between them. CDR3 sequence (DNA): TGTGCCACCAGCAGGGTGGGAGATAGGCGGAATGAGCAGTTCTTC. It codes for CATSRVGDRRNEQFF. Drawing the rest from reference TRBV15 and TRBJ2-1, the complete variable domain is DAMVIQNPRYQVTQFGKPVTLSCSQTLNHNVMYWYQQKSSQAPKLLFHYYDKDFNNEADTPDNFQSRRPNTSFCFLDIRSPGLGDTAMYLCATSRVGDRRNEQFFGPGTRLTVL.

The rearrangement joins TRBV7-2 to TRBJ1-1, with D possibly TRBD1 on 5 matching bases. Germline V CDR1 and CDR2: SGHTA, FQGNSA. This CDR3 is built from 15 residues. Trimming stripped 5 bases from V and 2 bases from J, with 15 bases between. The CDR3 DNA sequence: TGTGCCAGCAGCGACAGCGCCCCTGCTAACACTGAAGCTTTCTTT. Amino acid sequence: CASSDSAPANTEAFF.

The chain has TRBV12-5 and TRBJ1-2, with 10 bases identical to TRBD1. With 6 bases clipped from V and 3 bases from J, the junction kept 10 bases outside the gene matches. Germline V gives CDR1 LGHNT, CDR2 FRNRAP. The CDR3 loop spans 16 amino acids. The CDR3 region has the DNA TGTGCTAGTGGGCCGGGACAGGGGCCTATTTACTATGGCTACACCTTC. Translated: CASGPGQGPIYYGYTF.

In its sample, this clone was seen once. This chain links TRBV7-9 with TRBJ2-5; TRBD2 is a possible D gene (5 bases). Germline CDR1 SEHNR, CDR2 FQNEAQ (reference sequence). Deletions cut 5 bases from V and 6 bases from J, with 22 bases between. CDR3 length equals 16 residues. CDR3 in DNA: TGTGCCAGCAGCCCTGGGAGTGGTCGACACGGGAAGACCCAGTACTTC. Its translation is CASSPGSGRHGKTQYF.

The V and J genes are TRBV5-5 and TRBJ2-5; 7 bases are a match to TRBD2. Losses at the gene ends were 2 bases for V and 4 bases for J; bases not matched to a gene: 5. CDR1 is SGHKS, CDR2 YYEKEE, per germline (reference sequence). The CDR3 runs 14 residues. CDR3 residues: CASSLGAGVETQYF. CDR3 nucleotide sequence: TGTGCCAGCAGCTTAGGGGCGGGAGTAGAGACCCAGTACTTC.

The V call is TRBV7-6, the J call TRBJ2-7; D possibly corresponds to TRBD1 (5 bases). This CDR3 has 15 amino acids. Trimming removed 2 bases from V and 3 bases from J, with 14 bases in between. Looked up from germline, CDR1 is SGHVS and CDR2 is FNYEAQ. The DNA of the CDR3 is TGTGCCAGCAGCTTACGCAGGGATTCCCGCTACGAGCAGTACTTC. Amino acids: CASSLRRDSRYEQYF.

The chain employs TRBV6-1 and TRBJ1-3; D is ambiguous. Trimming shortened V by 4 bases and J by 4 bases, and 11 bases separated the two germline ends. CDR3 size: 14 residues. Germline CDR1 and CDR2: MNHNS and SASEGT. CDR3 amino acids: CASSASTGGNTIYF. Here the CDR3 DNA reads TGTGCCAGCAGTGCTTCTACGGGGGGAAACACCATATATTTT.

As for this clone: Other DNA sequences in the sample encode the same CDR3. This chain joins TRBV5-1 and TRBJ2-3, with D unclear. V lost 0 bases, J lost 2 bases, and 7 bases lay in between. The CDR3 runs 14 residues. CDR1 SGHRS and CDR2 YFSETQ come from the germline V gene. CDR3 DNA sequence: TGCGCCAGCAGCTTGGGGCAGGTCACAGATACGCAGTATTTT. Its translation: CASSLGQVTDTQYF. The full variable domain, with the rest looked up from reference TRBV5-1 and TRBJ2-3, is KAGVTQTPRYLIKTRGQQVTLSCSPISGHRSVSWYQQTPGQGLQFLFEYFSETQRNKGNFPGRFSGRQFSNSRSEMNVSTLELGDSALYLCASSLGQVTDTQYFGPGTRLTVL.

The V and J genes are TRBV6-6 and TRBJ2-7; tentative D call: TRBD1 (6 bases). The CDR3 extends over 15 amino acids. The V gene lost 6 bases and the J gene lost 0 bases, with 15 bases spanning the gap. In germline, CDR1 is MNHNY, CDR2 SVGAGI (reference sequence). CDR3 sequence (DNA): TGTGCCAGCAGAAAAGCCCAGGGGAGCTCCTACGAGCAGTACTTC. It specifies CASRKAQGSSYEQYF.

V and J are TRBV5-1 and TRBJ2-2; D gene uncertain. CDR3 size: 15 residues. Germline loops: CDR1 SGHRS, CDR2 YFSETQ. V was pared by 0 bases and J by 4 bases, with 10 bases between. The CDR3 nucleotides read TGCGCCAGCAGCTTGGATCGGGTACCCACCGGGGAGCTGTTTTTT. Translated: CASSLDRVPTGELFF.